The next 30 T cell receptor beta chains were all read from a single sample in a study of T cells in Graves' hyperthyroidism and ophthalmopathy. Researchers took RNA transcripts and amplified the TCR beta CDR3 regions from them. A first-round RT-PCR of the TCR CDR3 used the HTBI primer set. TCRdb reprocessed the multiplex PCR reads via MiXCR and lists one record per CDR3 protein. The sample has 300,000 to 450,000 distinct CDR3 sequences, 15% to 20% seen once. The sequencing sample was made of blood. The receptor source for this set is a woman aged 25 to 39 with Graves' hyperthyroidism that later progressed to Graves' ophthalmopathy.

This clonotype was seen many times. The V call is TRBV30, the J call TRBJ1-4; D is unresolved. This CDR3 comprises 14 residues. The V end lost 6 bases, the J end lost 2 bases, and 13 bases lay between the germline ends. Per germline, CDR1 GTSNPN and CDR2 SVGIG (reference sequence). The CDR3 region is CACIARETNEKLFF. For the CDR3, the DNA is TGTGCCTGCATCGCGCGGGAGACTAATGAAAAACTGTTTTTT.

This chain uses TRBV6-2 or TRBV6-3 with TRBJ2-7, with D tentatively TRBD1 or TRBD2 (5 bases each). CDR1 is MNHEY, CDR2 SVGEGT, per germline. This CDR3 region has 15 residues. V dropped 7 bases and J dropped 2 bases, with 18 bases sitting between them. The DNA of the CDR3 is TGTGCCAGCACCGAACGGCCGTGGGGGACCTACGAGCAGTACTTC. Translating gives CASTERPWGTYEQYF.

This clonotype was observed a handful of times. The genes are TRBV27 and TRBJ2-7, with 11 bases matching TRBD1. V dropped 6 bases and J dropped 5; count of bases not matched to a gene: 6. Looked up from germline, CDR1 is MNHEY and CDR2 is SMNVEV (reference sequence). The CDR3 totals 14 residues. CDR3 bases: TGTGCCAGCAGGCCTAGGACAGGGGGCAACGAGCAGTACTTC. It translates to CASRPRTGGNEQYF.

In this sample, this clonotype turned up many times. V gene TRBV11-3 combines with J gene TRBJ1-1; perhaps TRBD1 as D (6 bases). Trimming stripped 2 bases from V and 2 bases from J, with 9 bases between. The CDR3 consists of 14 residues. Germline CDR1 SGHNT, CDR2 YENEEA. CDR3 nucleotides: TGTGCCAGCAGCTTATCAGGGGAAAACACTGAAGCTTTCTTT. Its protein product is CASSLSGENTEAFF. The complete variable domain, with remaining parts taken from reference TRBV11-3 and TRBJ1-1, reads EAGVVQSPRYKIIEKKQPVAFWCNPISGHNTLYWYLQNLGQGPELLIRYENEEAVDDSQLPKDRFSAERLKGVDSTLKIQPAELGDSAVYLCASSLSGENTEAFFGQGTRLTVV.

The sample holds many counts of this clonotype. The CDR3 region has the DNA TGTGCCAGCAGTGTTATGCGAGCGAAGAACTCCTACGAGCAGTACTTC. Residues: CASSVMRAKNSYEQYF. The rearrangement uses TRBV2 and TRBJ2-7; no clear D. From germline, CDR1 is SNHLY and CDR2 FYNNEI. The CDR3 has 16 residues. With 4 bases removed from V and 0 bases from J, the gap between germline ends came to 16 bases.

This clonotype was seen repeatedly, ten times or more. The chain couples TRBV27 to TRBJ1-2; D perhaps matches TRBD1 (5 bases). V was clipped by 8 bases and J by 8 bases, with 15 bases between them. Germline CDR1 reads MNHEY; CDR2 reads SMNVEV (reference sequence). This CDR3 comprises 12 residues. This CDR3 is CASGSWGGGYTF. The CDR3 bases are TGTGCCAGCGGATCTTGGGGGGGGGGCTACACCTTC.

This clonotype was seen ten or more times. The CDR3 DNA sequence: TGCAGTGCGGGTTTAGCGGGAGGGCCGACCAATGAGCAGTTCTTC. Translated, it gives CSAGLAGGPTNEQFF. V and J are TRBV20-1 and TRBJ2-1, with 11 bases fitting TRBD2. This CDR3 contains 15 residues. V gave up 6 bases and J gave up 6 bases; unmatched junction bases: 10. Germline V CDR1 and CDR2: DFQATT, SNEGSKA (reference sequence).

At least ten counts were recorded for this clonotype. The CDR3 region has the DNA TGTGCCAGCAGCGATATACTCGCCACAGATACGCAGTATTTT. Its protein product is CASSDILATDTQYF. V usage is TRBV7-9 and J usage is TRBJ2-3; no clear D. Germline lookup yields CDR1 SEHNR and CDR2 FQNEAQ (reference sequence). The CDR3 covers 14 residues. Trimming stripped 5 bases from V and 2 bases from J, with 11 bases between.

This clonotype was seen many times. This chain uses TRBV6-1 with TRBJ1-1; D ambiguous. The CDR3 covers 12 residues. V was shortened by 3 bases and J by 6 bases, with 8 bases between the two germline ends. Per germline, CDR1 MNHNS and CDR2 SASEGT. CDR3 in DNA: TGTGCCAGCAGTGATCGGGCGGCTGAAGCTTTCTTT. Protein sequence: CASSDRAAEAFF.

The chain carries TRBV4-1 and TRBJ1-1, with D possibly matching TRBD1 (6 bases). The V gene lost 3 bases and the J gene lost 3 bases, with 11 bases spanning the gap. The CDR3 has 14 amino acids. The germline CDR1 and CDR2 sequences are MGHRA and YSYEKL. The CDR3 coding sequence is TGCGCCAGCAGCCATTTAAAGGGGGACACTGAAGCTTTCTTT. This translates into CASSHLKGDTEAFF.

The V call is TRBV6-1, the J call TRBJ1-2; D gene unclear. The V end was cut by 6 bases, the J end by 7 bases, with 6 bases between. Germline CDR1 is MNHNS and CDR2 is SASEGT. The CDR3 is 10 amino acids. The CDR3 DNA follows: TGTGCCAGCAGGTCTTCTGGCTACACCTTC. Encoded protein: CASRSSGYTF.

The rearrangement joins TRBV7-9 to TRBJ1-4; possibly TRBD1 for D (5 bases). Trimming took off 8 bases at V and 7 bases at J, with 17 bases between the two ends. The CDR3 is made up of 14 amino acids. The germline CDR1 and CDR2 sequences are SEHNR and FQNEAQ (reference sequence). The CDR3 nucleotides read TGTGCCAGCGGGGGGACTCAGGGCGGTGAAAAACTGTTTTTT. Protein: CASGGTQGGEKLFF.

This clonotype was recorded many times. The chain carries TRBV28 and TRBJ2-1; 15 bases are shared with TRBD2. The germline V gene encodes CDR1 MDHEN and CDR2 SYDVKM. The CDR3 is made up of 18 amino acids. Trimming cost V 6 bases and J 5 bases; bases outside gene matches: 11. The CDR3 is CASRKPGLAGGKHNEQFF. The CDR3 nucleotides read TGTGCCAGCAGAAAGCCGGGACTAGCGGGGGGAAAACACAATGAGCAGTTCTTC.

Note on this clonotype: Given a much more abundant clone one base away, this may be a read error. V usage is TRBV3-1 and J usage is TRBJ1-5; D call uncertain. The germline V and J ends were trimmed by 1 base and 4 bases, with 11 bases remaining between them. CDR1 LGHDT and CDR2 YNNKEL come from the germline V gene (reference sequence). The length of the CDR3 is 15 residues. The CDR3 nucleotides are TGTGCCAGCAGCCAAGGAAGCTCGGCAAATCAGCCCCAGCATTTT. Amino acid sequence: CASSQGSSANQPQHF.

Many counts were recorded for this clonotype. J is TRBJ2-5 and V is TRBV28; a weak D match, TRBD2 (6 bases). With 5 bases removed from V and 0 bases from J, the gap between germline ends came to 13 bases. CDR1 and CDR2 (germline): MDHEN, SYDVKM. This CDR3 has 15 residues. The CDR3 coding sequence is TGTGCCAGCAGTCCCTGGAGGGGATACCAAGAGACCCAGTACTTC. This sequence encodes CASSPWRGYQETQYF.

The J gene is TRBJ2-2, the V gene TRBV3-1; 9 nucleotides align to TRBD1. The germline gives CDR1 LGHDT, CDR2 YNNKEL (reference sequence). This CDR3 has 17 residues. The trim removed 4 bases at V and 2 bases at J, leaving 8 bases unmatched. This chain's CDR3 is CASSLVWDRANTGELFF. The CDR3 coding sequence is TGTGCCAGCAGCCTAGTTTGGGACAGGGCTAACACCGGGGAGCTGTTTTTT.

This clonotype was counted between two and nine times. The gene calls are TRBV6-1 and TRBJ2-3; possibly TRBD1 for D (6 bases). V was pared by 4 bases and J by 5 bases, with 10 bases between. CDR1 and CDR2 from the germline V gene are MNHNS and SASEGT. This CDR3 is built from 13 residues. The CDR3 is CASSVQGIDTQYF. The CDR3 DNA reads as TGTGCCAGCAGTGTGCAGGGGATAGATACGCAGTATTTT.

This clonotype was seen many times. The rearrangement uses TRBV6-1 and TRBJ1-6; D is unresolved. V was trimmed by 5 bases and J by 6 bases, leaving 14 bases between them. The V gene's germline CDR1 is MNHNS and CDR2 SASEGT. The CDR3 runs 15 residues. The CDR3 nucleotides are TGTGCCAGCAGTTCGGGAACGCTACCTAATTCACCCCTCCACTTT. It specifies CASSSGTLPNSPLHF.

This clonotype has only a few counts. The CDR3 sequence is CASSPGPLSYEQYF. CDR3 nucleotide sequence: TGTGCCAGCAGTCCCGGCCCCCTCTCCTACGAGCAGTACTTC. The chain recombines TRBV27 with TRBJ2-7; the D is unclear. Germline V gene data show CDR1 as MNHEY and CDR2 as SMNVEV (reference sequence). Trimming left V 5 bases short and J 0 bases short, with 11 bases between. This CDR3 is 14 amino acids long.

This clonotype was seen ten or more times. This sequence joins TRBV28 and TRBJ2-1; D tentatively fits TRBD1 or TRBD2 (5 bases each). Germline lookup yields CDR1 MDHEN and CDR2 SYDVKM. V lost 6 bases, J lost 4 bases, and 16 bases lay in between. There are 15 residues in the CDR3. CDR3 sequence (DNA): TGTGCCAGCAGCTGGGGGACGGTCCCATACAATGAGCAGTTCTTC. Its protein product is CASSWGTVPYNEQFF.

This clonotype has a count of ten or more. The chain joins TRBV7-8 to TRBJ1-6, with D unclear. V lost 3 bases and J lost 0, with 12 bases in between. The CDR3 is 17 residues long. Germline V gives CDR1 SGHVS, CDR2 FQNEAQ. CDR3 amino acids: CASSFSDMSSYNSPLHF. For the CDR3, the DNA is TGTGCCAGCAGCTTCTCGGATATGAGCTCCTATAATTCACCCCTCCACTTT.

The rearrangement joins TRBV9 to TRBJ2-1; weak D call: TRBD1 (6 bases). Deletions cut 4 bases from V and 5 bases from J, with 19 bases between. The germline CDR1 and CDR2 sequences are SGDLS and YYNGEE. The CDR3 is 16 residues long. CDR3 bases: TGTGCCAGCAGCTTCCACCGGGACAAGTTCAACAATGAGCAGTTCTTC. This translates into CASSFHRDKFNNEQFF.

The CDR3 loop is CASSEGSGSQPQHF. CDR3 sequence (DNA): TGTGCCAGCAGTGAAGGGAGCGGATCACAGCCCCAGCATTTT. The chain joins TRBV6-1 to TRBJ1-5, with unresolved D. Germline loops: CDR1 MNHNS, CDR2 SASEGT. This CDR3 comprises 14 residues. Trimming took off 1 base at V and 7 bases at J, with 11 bases between the two ends.

This clonotype came up many times. This chain joins TRBV5-1 and TRBJ2-1; 9 nucleotides match TRBD2. J lost 6 bases, V lost 0 bases, and 7 bases had no gene match. Germline CDR1 and CDR2: SGHRS and YFSETQ. CDR3 size: 16 residues. The CDR3 DNA follows: TGCGCCAGCAGCTTGGTACTAGCGGGCCCTCGCAATGAGCAGTTCTTC. It translates to CASSLVLAGPRNEQFF.

Only a few counts were recorded for this clonotype. The chain joins TRBV4-2 to TRBJ1-2; D gene uncertain. CDR3 length equals 12 residues. CDR1 is LGHNA and CDR2 is YNFKEQ in the germline V gene. Trimming removed 10 bases at V and 0 bases at J, with 9 bases between. CDR3 sequence reads: CATSGPNYGYTF. CDR3 bases: TGTGCCACCAGTGGTCCTAACTATGGCTACACCTTC.

This clonotype was counted only a few times. This chain connects TRBV6-1 to TRBJ1-6; the D is unclear. The CDR3 has 16 amino acids. The germline V gene has CDR1 MNHNS and CDR2 SASEGT. The ends were cut back, 1 base at V and 10 bases at J, with 17 bases in the middle. Written as DNA, the CDR3 is TGTGCCAGCAGTGAAGTAAAGGGATCGCAAGGATCACCCCTCCACTTT. It specifies CASSEVKGSQGSPLHF.

The chain couples TRBV27 to TRBJ2-7; perhaps TRBD2 as D (6 bases). Germline values: CDR1 MNHEY, CDR2 SMNVEV (reference sequence). The CDR3 loop spans 12 amino acids. V dropped 3 bases and J dropped 5 bases, with 8 bases sitting between them. CDR3 sequence: CASSFRGNEQYF. DNA of the CDR3: TGTGCCAGCAGTTTTCGGGGGAACGAGCAGTACTTC.

The chain employs TRBV19 and TRBJ1-5; the D gene is possibly TRBD1 (6 bases). The V end lost 3 bases, the J end lost 5 bases, and 20 bases lay between the germline ends. CDR1 is LNHDA and CDR2 is SQIVND in the germline V gene (reference sequence). The CDR3 totals 17 residues. Here the CDR3 reads CASSIRGQRVPHQPQHF. The CDR3 coding sequence is TGTGCCAGTAGTATCCGAGGACAGCGAGTACCTCATCAGCCCCAGCATTTT.

The chain joins TRBV15 to TRBJ2-5; D is tentatively TRBD1 or TRBD2 (5 bases each). Germline loops: CDR1 LNHNV, CDR2 YYDKDF (reference sequence). The CDR3 spans 17 residues. Trimming removed 2 bases from V and 4 bases from J, with 20 bases in between. Here the CDR3 reads CATSRSGRGRRRETQYF. The CDR3 DNA is TGTGCCACCAGCAGATCGGGACGCGGCCGCCGTCGAGAGACCCAGTACTTC.

This clonotype was detected many times. This chain links TRBV28 with TRBJ1-1, with a weak D call TRBD1 (5 bases). Germline lookup yields CDR1 MDHEN and CDR2 SYDVKM. CDR3 size: 16 residues. V was trimmed by 5 bases and J by 1 base, leaving 17 bases between them. The CDR3 is CASSAHPRGPNTEAFF. CDR3 coding DNA: TGTGCCAGCAGTGCGCACCCTAGGGGCCCGAACACTGAAGCTTTCTTT.